This TCR beta chain was captured by sequencing in a study of T cells in Graves' hyperthyroidism and ophthalmopathy. Whole-study findings and limits: The model made its ophthalmopathy prediction, and onset followed a median about 6.8 months later. Clonotypes that were expanded in thyroid above 0.001 mostly appeared in blood too.

To note about this clonotype: Its specificity is not known.

TCR beta CDR3 regions were amplified from RNA transcripts. Primed by the HTBI set, a first-round RT-PCR was run on the TCR CDR3. Via MiXCR, TCRdb re-called the multiplex PCR reads, giving one row per CDR3 protein. The repertoire holds around 350,000 distinct CDR3 sequences, with less than 20% as singletons. Germline lookup yields CDR1 DFQATT and CDR2 SNEGSKA (reference sequence). V lost 5 bases and J 1 base, leaving 15 bases between the germline ends. The CDR3 is 14 residues long. Diagnosis relied on clinical symptoms, serum thyroxine and TRAb, thyroid ultrasound and orbital computed tomography. PBMCs were derived from 9.5 to 10 ml fresh peripheral blood.

The sequencing input was blood. V gene TRBV20-1 combines with J gene TRBJ2-7, with no clear D. This TCR was recovered from a woman in her late teens or twenties with Graves' hyperthyroidism that later progressed to Graves' ophthalmopathy. CDR3 nucleotides: TGCAGTGCTTATCGACCCCCCGGGTCCTACGAGCAGTACTTC. This sequence encodes CSAYRPPGSYEQYF.